This T cell receptor (beta chain) stems from a study of T cells in Graves' hyperthyroidism and ophthalmopathy. This clonotype has at least ten counts. RNA transcripts provided the source from which TCR beta CDR3 regions were amplified. When the TCR CDR3 underwent first-round RT-PCR, the HTBI primer set was used. TCRdb redid the calling of the multiplex PCR reads with MiXCR, one entry per CDR3 protein. This table has about 350,000 distinct CDR3 sequences, roughly 15% appearing once. Those patients with uncontrolled infection, other autoimmune disease, pregnancy or lactation were excluded. The clonotype comes from a woman aged 25-40 years with Graves' hyperthyroidism that later progressed to Graves' ophthalmopathy. Sequenced sample: blood.

The CDR3 DNA sequence: TGTGCCTGGAGTATGTCCTACTACCCGGGTGGACTCAATCAGCCCCAGCATTTT. This translates into CAWSMSYYPGGLNQPQHF. V usage is TRBV30 and J usage is TRBJ1-5; D gene ambiguous. V was trimmed by 2 bases and J by 3 bases, leaving 23 bases between them. The CDR3 consists of 18 residues. The V gene's germline CDR1 is GTSNPN and CDR2 SVGIG (reference sequence).